This TCR beta chain emerged from a study of cytotoxic CD8 clonotypes in ibrutinib-treated CLL (dated by TCRdb to the early 2020s). Background on the whole study: The cohort was composed of some twelve relapsed/refractory and around 15 treatment-naive patients; IGHV unmutated status was identified in 17 patients. Response samples were obtained after a median of 12 months of treatment, with a range of about 6 to 36 months. Samples averaged roughly 280,000 productive templates and tens of thousands of productive rearrangements. Cryopreserved peripheral blood mononuclear cells were collected at three points: before therapy, at response, and at either sustained remission or disease progression. Patients were still on ibrutinib when every remission and progressive disease sample was collected. Longitudinal samples were obtainable from about 30% of the 86 participants in the trial. Responses were partial in 25 or so patients and complete in 2; after median around 72 months follow-up, about 14 stayed in remission and around 12 progressed.

The time point label, read with the paper, signifies: approximately 25 months on ibrutinib. For TCR beta library preparation, 2 to 2.5 micrograms of genomic DNA were isolated from cryopreserved PBMCs. High-throughput TCR beta sequencing was performed on longitudinal blood samples from CLL patients receiving ibrutinib monotherapy. Patients were enrolled in a phase 2 open-label single-center ibrutinib monotherapy trial. A MiSeq instrument was used for deep resolution sequencing, which targeted depths ranging from 1 in 1 million up to 1 in 200,000 T cells, with coverage averaging 10x for each clonotype. The immunoSEQ hsTCRB Kit was used to generate TCR beta libraries. Per the authors' processing: ImmunoSEQ Data Assistant and ImmunoSEQ Analyzer were used for data analysis, and V, D and J genes were assigned according to IMGT definitions. Clonality was computed as one minus normalized Shannon entropy of productive rearrangement frequencies, ranging from 0 to 1. Only overrepresented clonotypes making up at least 0.05% of the repertoire of each patient were included in the public clonotype analysis. Roughly 12 age-matched healthy donor repertoires from immuneACCESS were used as controls for clonality. Not all clones reach the TCRdb copy of this immuneACCESS table, which keeps in-frame sequences only. Checked studies attribute under half of the gap to unresolved V genes and leave the rest unexplained. The DNA gave D and trimming, while V, J and clone size come from that table. The sample contains 100,000 to 150,000 clones, approximately 83% of them found a single time. 2% to 2.5% of the sample is held by the ten biggest clonotypes.

V has 0 bases trimmed and J has 2 bases trimmed; junction bases matching no gene number 5. Inclusive of the bounding cysteine and phenylalanine, the CDR3 is 16 residues long. The read is trimmed to its CDR3 DNA, 48 bases read in frame from base 1. CDR1 is given as SGHNT and CDR2 as YYREEE, both from the germline V gene (reference sequence). Beyond this particular receptor, the publication reports: At baseline, clonality was higher than in age-matched healthy donors and showed a strong correlation with circulating CD8+ T-cell counts. Lymph node repertoires were not examined, and the timing of sampling was not matched between patients in sustained remission and those whose disease progressed. Public clonotypes were rare and either shrank or stayed stable during treatment, and the rise in clonality at ibrutinib response reflected expansion of private clonotypes. Clonality rose at ibrutinib response, remained stable during sustained remission, and dropped back toward baseline at progression.

A note on this clone: This receptor's antigen is unknown. It has no much larger one-base neighbor in the sample; base qualities were not kept.

The receptor comes from a human donor with chronic lymphocytic leukemia. The V and J genes are TRBV5-4 and TRBJ2-3; 8 bases in the middle match TRBD2. The sequenced sample was PBMCs, obtained after 24 months of ibrutinib treatment. The nucleotide sequence is given as TGTGCCAGCAGCTTGGAGGGCGGGGGGCCCACAGATACGCAGTATTTT. The resulting protein is CASSLEGGGPTDTQYF.